This T cell receptor beta chain was profiled in a study of T-cell reconstitution after alpha-beta-depleted transplantation in children. Study results and limitations: Several hundred rapidly expanded clones from non-depleted graft cells reportedly supplied alpha-beta T cells about two months post-transplant. T-cell counts and diversity were attributed mostly to newly produced T cells one year after transplant. Diversity of TCRbeta at day 60 was high in some patients, arising from surviving recipient T cells and thymic progenitors.

Regarding this clonotype: Its specificity is unknown. The junction departs from the called germline gene at one end, perhaps through a read error.

Unique molecular identifiers were used to barcode this TCRbeta library. TCRdb independently ran MiXCR on the PCR reads; one entry per CDR3 protein. The top ten hold approximately 25% of the sample, which has about 440,000 distinct CDR3 sequences, approximately 41% seen once. This CDR3 spans 15 amino acids. Germline V gene lookup returns CDR1 LGHNA and CDR2 YSLEER. Material: PBMCs, obtained before TCRalphabeta/CD19-depleted stem cell transplant. The sequence was collected from a girl under 10 years old with aplastic anemia, due to receive a stem cell transplant. This sequence joins TRBV4-3 and TRBJ2-1; D ambiguous. The CDR3 DNA follows: TGCGCCAGCATCCAAGATTACCCTCTAGGGAATGAGCAGTTCTTC. Translating it yields CASIQDYPLGNEQFF.